This T cell receptor beta chain was observed in a study of cytomegalovirus exposure and HLA in healthy donors. This clone was seen once. Its antigen is unidentified. Vbeta (60) and Jbeta (13) primers were used in the PCR. Measured with immunoSEQ multiplex PCR; TCRdb has only the in-frame clones, and not every one. The sample has 150,000 to 200,000 clones, over 70% seen once; the top ten hold about 3.4%. Study findings and constraints: Reported performance of the classifier showed diagnosis of cytomegalovirus status with high specificity and sensitivity. Immune exposure was documented only through CMV serostatus. Earlier analysis found most TCR beta V segments productive about 90% or about 30% of the time. In a later analysis, several top co-occurrence clusters appeared linked to parvovirus B19, influenza, CMV and Epstein-Barr virus.

V lost 7 bases to trimming and J lost 1 base, with 10 bases between them. CDR3 length equals 13 residues. Germline assignment: CDR1 SGHDT and CDR2 YYEEEE. V is TRBV5-6 and J is TRBJ2-3; D unclear. The sequence was collected from a woman in her forties or fifties in good health and CMV-seropositive. The sample taken for sequencing was PBMCs. CDR3 in amino acids: CASHRVGTDTQYF. CDR3 coding DNA: TGTGCCAGCCACCGGGTCGGCACAGATACGCAGTATTTT.